The rows below give T cell receptor beta chains drawn from one sample of a study of Ad26.COV2.S vaccination and SARS-CoV-2 variants. Measured with immunoSEQ multiplex PCR; TCRdb has only the in-frame clones, and not every one. This sample yields roughly 420,000 clones, of which about 91% are seen a single time; 2% to 3% belongs to the top ten. The sequencing used peripheral blood, collected in a trial of Ad26.COV2.S vaccine versus placebo. Receptors were obtained from a person aged 18-65 years who received the Ad26.COV2.S COVID-19 vaccine or a placebo. Both conserved end residues are part of each CDR3. The D gene is left open where the match is weak. Clone sizes are given selectively: once, few, many, or a class where the clone is expanded.

cdr3_nt cdr3_aa clone_size j_call v_call d_call
TGCGCCAGCAGCCCTGAGGGACAGGGGGCATTTTCACCCCTCCACTTT CASSPEGQGAFSPLHF NA TRBJ1-6 TRBV4-3 TRBD1
TGTGCCAGCAGCCAAGATTTAGGCAGTGAAAAACTGTTTTTT CASSQDLGSEKLFF NA TRBJ1-4 TRBV3-1/TRBV3-2 NA
TGTGCCAGCAGTTTCCCCGCCTATACTATGGTGGACGACCAAGAGACCCAGTACTTC CASSFPAYTMVDDQETQYF NA TRBJ2-5 TRBV28 NA
TGTGCCAGCAGCCCCGGACTAGCGGGAGCGAGATGGGAGACCCAGTACTTC CASSPGLAGARWETQYF once TRBJ2-5 TRBV7-3 TRBD2
TGTGCCTGGACCGACCCCAGGGGATCCTACGAGCAGTACTTC CAWTDPRGSYEQYF few TRBJ2-7 TRBV30 NA
TGTGCCAGCAGTTATACAGGGGGCACCGGGGAGCTGTTTTTT CASSYTGGTGELFF NA TRBJ2-2 TRBV27 TRBD1
TGCGCCAGCAGCTTGGGTGCAGACTATAATTCACCCCTCCACTTT CASSLGADYNSPLHF NA TRBJ1-6 TRBV5-1 NA
TGTGCCAGCACGGGACTAGCGGGCTCCCCCGGGTACAATGAGCAGTTCTTC CASTGLAGSPGYNEQFF NA TRBJ2-1 TRBV28 TRBD2
TGTGCCAGCAGCCCACAGGGACGTAGGGACTATGGCTACACCTTC CASSPQGRRDYGYTF NA TRBJ1-2 TRBV7-8 NA
TGTGCCAGTAGTAACCTGGGACTGCACAATGAGCAGTTCTTC CASSNLGLHNEQFF NA TRBJ2-1 TRBV19 NA
TGTGCCAGCAGCTTAGCGGGAATAGGGGGTTATGGCTACACCTTC CASSLAGIGGYGYTF few TRBJ1-2 TRBV7-9 NA
TGTGCCAGCAGCTTGCGGGGGCCCGAGGAGACCCAGTACTTC CASSLRGPEETQYF NA TRBJ2-5 TRBV11-3 NA
TGTGCCAGCAGCCAACAATCGCACAGGCTACTATATGGCTACACCTTC CASSQQSHRLLYGYTF NA TRBJ1-2 TRBV3-1/TRBV3-2 NA
TGTGCCAGCAGTTACTCCCGGCCGGGTGAGCAGTTCTTC CASSYSRPGEQFF NA TRBJ2-1 TRBV6-5 NA
TGCGCCAGCAGGAGGGGGCGGGCCCATGGGGATACGCAGTATTTT CASRRGRAHGDTQYF once TRBJ2-3 TRBV4-3 TRBD1
TGTGCCAGCAGCGTTCCAGGGGTGACTGAAGCTTTCTTT CASSVPGVTEAFF NA TRBJ1-1 TRBV9 NA
TGTGCCAGCAGTTTAACCGAGGGGAGACAAGAGACCCAGTACTTC CASSLTEGRQETQYF NA TRBJ2-5 TRBV27 NA
TGTGCCAGCGCGGGGTGGACCCAGTACTTC CASAGWTQYF NA TRBJ2-5 TRBV2 NA
TGCGCCAGCAGCCAAGGGGTACAGAGAGATAATGAAAAACTGTTTTTT CASSQGVQRDNEKLFF NA TRBJ1-4 TRBV4-3 NA
TGCGCCAGCAGTGAGGGGGTCTCTGGAAACACCATATATTTT CASSEGVSGNTIYF NA TRBJ1-3 TRBV5-1 NA
TGTGCCACCAGTGATTTCGTAAGAAGCGGAGTCACAGATACGCAGTATTTT CATSDFVRSGVTDTQYF few TRBJ2-3 TRBV24-1 NA
TGTGCCAGCAGCCTCGGACTAGCGGGGGCTGGGAATGAGCAGTTCTTC CASSLGLAGAGNEQFF once TRBJ2-1 TRBV3-1/TRBV3-2 TRBD2
TGCGCCAGTGGGGACAGTTACAATGAGCAGTTCTTC CASGDSYNEQFF NA TRBJ2-1 TRBV5-1 TRBD1
TGTGCCATCAGTGTTCAGGGAATTAACACTGAAGCTTTCTTT CAISVQGINTEAFF NA TRBJ1-1 TRBV10-3 NA
TGTGCCAGCAGCTGGATGGGGGAACCCAACTCTGGAAACACCATATATTTT CASSWMGEPNSGNTIYF NA TRBJ1-3 TRBV5-4 NA
TGTGCCAGCAGCCCCCGACAGGGTGCTAATGAAAAACTGTTTTTT CASSPRQGANEKLFF NA TRBJ1-4 TRBV9 TRBD1
TGTGCCAGCAGCCAAAAGGGTCAGGGGATCTCACCCCTCCACTTT CASSQKGQGISPLHF NA TRBJ1-6 TRBV3-1/TRBV3-2 NA
TGTGCCAGCAGTTACTCGATACGGGATTCCGGCTTCGTGTTTTTT CASSYSIRDSGFVFF NA TRBJ1-4 TRBV6-2/TRBV6-3 NA
TGTGCCAGCAGCCCCCGGGACTACTCCTACAATGAGCAGTTCTTC CASSPRDYSYNEQFF NA TRBJ2-1 TRBV9 TRBD2
TGCAGTCTCAAGGGGGCTGGAGGCTACACCTTC CSLKGAGGYTF NA TRBJ1-2 TRBV20-1 TRBD1
TGTGCCAGCAGCCAAGATCCCCTAGCGGGAGCTACCGGGGAGCTGTTTTTT CASSQDPLAGATGELFF NA TRBJ2-2 TRBV3-1/TRBV3-2 TRBD2
TGCGCCAGCAGCTTAACATGGAGGGGTAACTATGGCTACACCTTC CASSLTWRGNYGYTF NA TRBJ1-2 TRBV5-1 NA
TGTGCCAGTAGTGGGTGGACTAGCGGGAGCTCCTACAATGAGCAGTTCTTC CASSGWTSGSSYNEQFF NA TRBJ2-1 TRBV19 TRBD2
TGCAGCGCCGGACCAGGACGGTACGAGCAGTACTTC CSAGPGRYEQYF NA TRBJ2-7 TRBV29-1 NA
TGTGCCAGCAGTTTAGGAGGTCAGCCCCAGCATTTT CASSLGGQPQHF NA TRBJ1-5 TRBV27 NA
TGCAGTGCTAGAAGGAACACTGAAGCTTTCTTT CSARRNTEAFF NA TRBJ1-1 TRBV20-1 NA
TGCGCCAGCAGCTTGGGCTCAACTGAAGAGACCCAGTACTTC CASSLGSTEETQYF NA TRBJ2-5 TRBV5-1 NA
TGTGCCAGCAGCTTGGGGCGGCGCTCGGACTACGAGCAGTACTTC CASSLGRRSDYEQYF NA TRBJ2-7 TRBV5-4 NA
TGTGCCAGCAGCTCTACCGGGAGTAACTATGGCTACACCTTC CASSSTGSNYGYTF NA TRBJ1-2 TRBV11-3 NA
TGTGCCAGCAGCTCCAGGACGGCAGATACGCAGTATTTT CASSSRTADTQYF NA TRBJ2-3 TRBV7-2 NA
TGTGCCACCAGCAGAGATGCCACAGGGGTAGATCAGCCCCAGCATTTT CATSRDATGVDQPQHF NA TRBJ1-5 TRBV15 TRBD1
TGTGCCAGCAGTGTAAACAGGGGGGGGACTTCCTACGAGCAGTACTTC CASSVNRGGTSYEQYF NA TRBJ2-7 TRBV6-1 NA
TGTGCCAGCAGCTTAGTTTATAGCGGAGATACGCAGTATTTT CASSLVYSGDTQYF NA TRBJ2-3 TRBV11-2 NA
TGCGCCAGCAGCCAAGAGACCGGGACCATCGGGGCCACCGGGGAGCTGTTTTTT CASSQETGTIGATGELFF NA TRBJ2-2 TRBV4-1 NA
TGTGCCAGCAGCGCACAGGGATCTGGAAACACCATATATTTT CASSAQGSGNTIYF NA TRBJ1-3 TRBV9 NA
TGTGCCAGCTCACCACTAGCGGGGGACCAAGAGACCCAGTACTTC CASSPLAGDQETQYF NA TRBJ2-5 TRBV18 TRBD2